The 32 T cell receptor beta chains reported below all come from one sample, sequenced in a study of T cells in pancreatic ductal adenocarcinoma. The data were produced by immunoSEQ multiplex PCR, yet TCRdb's version contains in-frame clones alone and is incomplete. The sample includes some 5,000 clones, 88% seen only once; the top ten take 4.5% to 6.5%. No neoadjuvant therapy was given to the selected pancreatic ductal adenocarcinoma patients before their surgery. Specimen: pancreatic tumor tissue. These receptors originate from a human donor with pancreatic ductal adenocarcinoma.

DNA of the CDR3: TGTGCCAGCAGTTTTTTAGTAGGGGGGACAGATACGCAGTATTTT. It specifies CASSFLVGGTDTQYF. The J gene is TRBJ2-3, the V gene TRBV27; D tentatively fits TRBD1 or TRBD2 (6 bases each). Germline values: CDR1 MNHEY, CDR2 SMNVEV (reference sequence). Trimming took off 3 bases at V and 3 bases at J, with 13 bases between the two ends. The CDR3 consists of 15 residues.

The J gene is TRBJ2-2, the V gene TRBV7-9; possibly TRBD2 for D (5 bases). V gave up 5 bases and J gave up 0 bases, with 16 bases separating them. CDR1 SEHNR and CDR2 FQNEAQ come from the germline V gene (reference sequence). The CDR3 extends over 17 amino acids. This CDR3 reads CASSPRLGGPNTGELFF. The CDR3 nucleotides are TGTGCCAGCAGCCCCCGCCTAGGCGGGCCGAACACCGGGGAGCTGTTTTTT.

V gene TRBV5-4 combines with J gene TRBJ1-4; D may be TRBD1 (5 bases). CDR1 and CDR2 (germline): SGHNT, YYREEE (reference sequence). Trimming removed 5 bases from V and 7 bases from J, with 15 bases in between. The CDR3 has 14 amino acids. The CDR3 nucleotides are TGTGCCAGCAGTACCGGGACGGTAGTTGAAAAACTGTTTTTT. Translated, it gives CASSTGTVVEKLFF. Variable domain in full (rest from reference TRBV5-4 and TRBJ1-4): ETGVTQSPTHLIKTRGQQVTLRCSSQSGHNTVSWYQQALGQGPQFIFQYYREEENGRGNFPPRFSGLQFPNYSSELNVNALELDDSALYLCASSTGTVVEKLFFGSGTQLSVL.

The chain employs TRBV10-3 and TRBJ1-6; D gene uncertain. Germline CDR1 ENHRY, CDR2 SYGVKD. The CDR3 consists of 12 residues. Trimming removed 3 bases from V and 7 bases from J, with 4 bases in between. The CDR3 region is CAISDMNSPLHF. In nucleotides, the CDR3 is TGTGCCATCAGTGACATGAATTCACCCCTCCACTTT.

The chain recombines TRBV4-1 with TRBJ2-6, with D perhaps matching TRBD1 (6 bases). Germline-derived CDR1 and CDR2 are MGHRA and YSYEKL. Between the trimmed V and J ends, which lost 3 bases and 2 bases, there was a span of 11 bases. This CDR3 has 16 residues. This CDR3 reads CASSHVQGTGANVLTF. The CDR3 DNA reads TGCGCCAGCAGCCACGTACAGGGAACTGGGGCCAACGTCCTGACTTTC.

This chain uses TRBV7-2 with TRBJ1-6; possibly TRBD1 for D (5 bases). Trimming left V 1 base short and J 11 bases short, with 12 bases between. The length of the CDR3 is 14 residues. Germline V gene lookup returns CDR1 SGHTA and CDR2 FQGNSA. CDR3 in amino acids: CASSLGGAGAPLHF. In nucleotides, the CDR3 is TGTGCCAGCAGCTTAGGGGGAGCGGGGGCACCCCTCCACTTT. Drawing the rest from reference TRBV7-2 and TRBJ1-6, the complete variable domain is GAGVSQSPSNKVTEKGKDVELRCDPISGHTALYWYRQSLGQGLEFLIYFQGNSAPDKSGLPSDRFSAERTGGSVSTLTIQRTQQEDSAVYLCASSLGGAGAPLHFGNGTRLTVT.

The V gene is TRBV29-1, the J gene TRBJ2-1; D is possibly TRBD1 (5 bases). Germline CDR1 SQVTM, CDR2 ANQGSEA. The V gene lost 4 bases and the J gene lost 9 bases, with 16 bases spanning the gap. This CDR3 spans 13 amino acids. CDR3 residues: CSVGGDSRSEQFF. In DNA form, the CDR3 reads TGCAGCGTTGGGGGTGACAGTCGAAGTGAGCAGTTCTTC.

The genes are TRBV19 and TRBJ2-1; D might be TRBD1 or TRBD2, each matching 5 bases. The V gene lost 4 bases and the J gene lost 0 bases, with 16 bases spanning the gap. The CDR3 is 17 amino acids. CDR1 LNHDA and CDR2 SQIVND come from the germline V gene (reference sequence). As DNA, the CDR3 is TGTGCCAGTAGTAAGGGGAGTAAGGGCCGCTCCTACAATGAGCAGTTCTTC. Its protein product is CASSKGSKGRSYNEQFF.

The chain carries TRBV5-1 and TRBJ1-3; D may be TRBD1 (5 bases). This CDR3 has 16 amino acids. In germline, CDR1 is SGHRS, CDR2 YFSETQ. V shed 3 bases and J shed 4 bases, with 17 bases lying between them. The DNA for the CDR3 is TGCGCCAGCAGCTCTAGCCAAGGGGCGAGAGGAAACACCATATATTTT. Translated, it gives CASSSSQGARGNTIYF. Looking up the rest from reference TRBV5-1 and TRBJ1-3 gives the full variable domain: KAGVTQTPRYLIKTRGQQVTLSCSPISGHRSVSWYQQTPGQGLQFLFEYFSETQRNKGNFPGRFSGRQFSNSRSEMNVSTLELGDSALYLCASSSSQGARGNTIYFGEGSWLTVV.

This clone appeared a single time. The V gene is TRBV19, the J gene TRBJ2-5; D may correspond to TRBD1 or TRBD2 (6 bases each). Trimming removed 3 bases at V and 5 bases at J, with 13 bases between. Germline loops: CDR1 LNHDA, CDR2 SQIVND (reference sequence). This CDR3 has 14 residues. As DNA, the CDR3 is TGTGCCAGTAGTATTACCGGGGGCGGGGAGACCCAGTACTTC. This gives the protein CASSITGGGETQYF.

J is TRBJ2-7 and V is TRBV2; 8 bases are a match to TRBD2. This CDR3 spans 13 amino acids. The V gene's germline CDR1 is SNHLY and CDR2 FYNNEI. V was clipped by 11 bases and J by 2 bases; unmatched bases: 8. The CDR3 region is CASGGGRTYEQYF. The CDR3 DNA reads TGTGCCTCCGGGGGGGGCCGAACCTACGAGCAGTACTTC.

The chain has TRBV6-5 and TRBJ1-3; no clear D. CDR3 size: 15 residues. The germline V gene has CDR1 MNHEY and CDR2 SVGAGI. The germline V and J ends were trimmed by 4 bases and 0 bases, with 10 bases remaining between them. The CDR3 region has the DNA TGTGCCAGCAGTTCTCCGGGATACTCTGGAAACACCATATATTTT. It is translated as CASSSPGYSGNTIYF.

The chain combines TRBV6-1 with TRBJ2-7; D may match TRBD1 or TRBD2 (5 bases each). The V end lost 3 bases, the J end lost 0 bases, and 9 bases lay between the germline ends. The CDR3 is made up of 14 amino acids. Germline V gene sequence: CDR1 MNHNS, CDR2 SASEGT. The CDR3 is CASSEPGTSYEQYF. The CDR3 coding sequence is TGTGCCAGCAGTGAGCCCGGGACCTCCTACGAGCAGTACTTC.

Only one count was recorded for this clone. CDR3 protein: CASSLAAQNTEAFF. In nucleotides, the CDR3 is TGTGCCAGCAGCTTGGCCGCACAGAACACTGAAGCTTTCTTT. The gene calls are TRBV5-4 and TRBJ1-1, with no clear D. Trimming took 0 bases from V and 1 from J, leaving 7 bases between them. Germline lookup yields CDR1 SGHNT and CDR2 YYREEE (reference sequence). The CDR3 sequence is 14 residues long.

The chain recombines TRBV6-1 with TRBJ1-2; D perhaps matches TRBD1 (5 bases). The V end was cut by 2 bases, the J end by 7 bases, with 17 bases between. The length of the CDR3 is 15 residues. Germline V gene data show CDR1 as MNHNS and CDR2 as SASEGT. The CDR3 DNA follows: TGTGCCAGCAGTGAACTTGCTTCAGGGACTTCTGGCTACACCTTC. Translated, it gives CASSELASGTSGYTF.

This chain links TRBV7-9 with TRBJ1-2, with no clear D. Germline CDR1 reads SEHNR; CDR2 reads FQNEAQ (reference sequence). Trimming left V 5 bases short and J 0 bases short, with 10 bases between. CDR3 length: 14 residues. DNA for the CDR3: TGTGCCAGCAGCCCGAGTATGGCTAACTATGGCTACACCTTC. Amino acids: CASSPSMANYGYTF.

The chain links TRBV4-1 to TRBJ2-2, with no clear D. CDR1 is MGHRA and CDR2 is YSYEKL in the germline V gene. With 2 bases removed from V and 5 bases from J, the gap between germline ends came to 12 bases. The CDR3 consists of 15 residues. CDR3 protein: CASSQYASSTGELFF. The CDR3 DNA reads TGCGCCAGCAGCCAATACGCCAGTTCTACCGGGGAGCTGTTTTTT.

The chain combines TRBV9 with TRBJ2-1; 10 nucleotides line up with TRBD2. V trimming: 0 bases; J trimming: 9 bases; junction bases outside the gene matches: 9. Germline V gene sequence: CDR1 SGDLS, CDR2 YYNGEE. This CDR3 region has 16 residues. In DNA form, the CDR3 reads TGTGCCAGCAGCGTAGCCGGGACTAGCGTTGGTGGTGAGCAGTTCTTC. Protein: CASSVAGTSVGGEQFF.

The J gene is TRBJ1-6, the V gene TRBV4-1; TRBD1 might be the D (6 bases). Germline V gene lookup returns CDR1 MGHRA and CDR2 YSYEKL. The V and J ends lost 3 bases and 15 bases respectively, with 15 bases between them. This CDR3 region has 13 residues. The chain's CDR3 is CASSQQQGQLLHF. CDR3 bases: TGCGCCAGCAGCCAGCAACAGGGTCAACTCCTCCACTTT.

This clone has a single count. The rearrangement joins TRBV11-3 to TRBJ2-1; 7 bases fit TRBD1. The CDR3 has 15 amino acids. V was clipped by 4 bases and J by 6 bases; unmatched bases: 9. Germline CDR1 and CDR2: SGHNT and YENEEA. The CDR3 DNA follows: TGTGCCAGCAGCTCCCGGGACAGCAACGCCAATGAGCAGTTCTTC. This sequence encodes CASSSRDSNANEQFF.

Here the CDR3 reads CASSLATGGETQYF. CDR3 nucleotides: TGTGCCAGCAGCTTAGCGACAGGGGGAGAGACCCAGTACTTC. The J gene is TRBJ2-5, the V gene TRBV7-2; TRBD1 matches 9 bases. CDR3 size: 14 residues. CDR1 and CDR2 (germline): SGHTA, FQGNSA. V lost 0 bases, J lost 4 bases, and 0 bases stayed unmatched.

This clone was seen only once. The gene calls are TRBV5-4 and TRBJ2-6; no reliable D call. Trimming left V 1 base short and J 3 bases short, with 11 bases between. The CDR3 has 16 residues. The germline V gene has CDR1 SGHNT and CDR2 YYREEE (reference sequence). CDR3 in DNA: TGTGCCAGCAGCTTGTCGTCCAGAAATGGGGCCAACGTCCTGACTTTC. Amino acids: CASSLSSRNGANVLTF.

This clone was seen a handful of times. CDR3 residues: CASSENWGHGETQYF. The DNA of the CDR3 is TGTGCCAGCAGTGAAAATTGGGGGCACGGGGAGACCCAGTACTTC. The chain links TRBV6-4 to TRBJ2-5, with a possible D match to TRBD1 (6 bases). V lost 3 bases and J 5 bases, leaving 16 bases between the germline ends. The germline gives CDR1 MRHNA, CDR2 SNTAGT. The CDR3 loop spans 15 amino acids.

The chain recombines TRBV6-1 with TRBJ1-1; TRBD1 is a possible D gene (5 bases). This CDR3 has 17 amino acids. Germline V gene lookup returns CDR1 MNHNS and CDR2 SASEGT. V was cut by 2 bases and J by 2 bases, with 18 bases left in between. DNA for the CDR3: TGTGCCAGCAGTGAATCATGGGCGGGACCGACTAACACTGAAGCTTTCTTT. As protein: CASSESWAGPTNTEAFF.

This clone has a handful of counts. V usage is TRBV6-1 and J usage is TRBJ2-7, with D unresolved. The CDR3 contains 14 residues. CDR1 MNHNS and CDR2 SASEGT come from the germline V gene. V lost 2 bases and J 2 bases, leaving 10 bases between the germline ends. In DNA form, the CDR3 reads TGTGCCAGCAGTGAATGGAGCGTCCCCTACGAGCAGTACTTC. It yields the protein CASSEWSVPYEQYF.

The genes are TRBV4-3 and TRBJ2-1; 11 nucleotides agree with TRBD1. In germline, CDR1 is LGHNA, CDR2 YSLEER. Trimming at V came to 3 bases and at J to 9 bases, leaving 10 bases not matched to a gene. There are 16 residues in the CDR3. Here the CDR3 reads CASSHSPGQGGGEQFF. The CDR3 nucleotides read TGCGCCAGCAGCCACTCGCCGGGACAGGGGGGAGGTGAGCAGTTCTTC.

The chain has TRBV29-1 and TRBJ2-7; D may correspond to TRBD1 or TRBD2 (6 bases each). The germline V and J ends were trimmed by 5 bases and 4 bases, with 15 bases remaining between them. In germline, CDR1 is SQVTM, CDR2 ANQGSEA. This CDR3 has 13 amino acids. The CDR3 DNA follows: TGCAGCGTTAAACGGGGGCAGGAGTACGAGCAGTACTTC. This translates into CSVKRGQEYEQYF.

The chain uses TRBV6-6 and TRBJ2-7; D possibly corresponds to TRBD2 (5 bases). The CDR3 is 14 amino acids. The V and J ends lost 5 bases and 2 bases respectively, with 13 bases between them. Germline values: CDR1 MNHNY, CDR2 SVGAGI (reference sequence). The CDR3 here is CASSVPGETYEQYF. The CDR3 DNA follows: TGTGCCAGCAGTGTACCTGGGGAGACCTACGAGCAGTACTTC.

The V gene is TRBV2, the J gene TRBJ2-6, with D unclear. The CDR3 spans 17 residues. CDR1 is SNHLY, CDR2 FYNNEI, per germline. The ends were cut back, 8 bases at V and 0 bases at J, with 17 bases in the middle. In DNA form, the CDR3 reads TGTGCCAGCGCTGGGCCAGGTTATTACTCTGGGGCCAACGTCCTGACTTTC. It specifies CASAGPGYYSGANVLTF.

V is TRBV9 and J is TRBJ2-2, with 9 positions matching TRBD1. Germline loops: CDR1 SGDLS, CDR2 YYNGEE. V lost 2 bases, J lost 7 bases, and 3 bases stayed unmatched. The CDR3 spans 14 residues. The CDR3 loop is CASSVDRGGGELFF. CDR3 in DNA: TGTGCCAGCAGCGTTGACAGGGGGGGCGGGGAGCTGTTTTTT.

The chain employs TRBV18 and TRBJ2-1; D is unclear. Germline V CDR1 and CDR2: KGHSH, LQKENI. The V gene lost 3 bases and the J gene lost 4 bases, with 10 bases spanning the gap. CDR3 length: 14 residues. In nucleotides, the CDR3 is TGTGCCAGCTCACCGTCGCGTTCGTACAATGAGCAGTTCTTC. Encoded protein: CASSPSRSYNEQFF.

J is TRBJ1-2 and V is TRBV6-5; the D gene is possibly TRBD1 (5 bases). The CDR3 is made up of 14 amino acids. The germline gives CDR1 MNHEY, CDR2 SVGAGI. V was cut by 5 bases and J by 9 bases, with 19 bases left in between. CDR3 region: CASSPPGGGARYTF. CDR3 DNA: TGTGCCAGCAGTCCTCCCGGCGGCGGGGCCCGCTACACCTTC.